This T cell receptor beta chain was recorded in a study of T cell responses to AZD1222 COVID-19 vaccine. This CDR3 is built from 16 residues. The germline V gene encodes CDR1 DFQATT and CDR2 SNEGSKA (reference sequence). The V and J ends lost 3 bases and 2 bases, in that order; junction bases with no gene match: 9. TCRdb keeps only in-frame clones here, not all; method: immunoSEQ multiplex PCR. The sample consists of about 56,000 clones, 86% of them appearing once. The sequence was collected from an adult who received the AZD1222 COVID-19 vaccine. The sequencing used peripheral blood, collected 28 days after the second AZD1222 dose. The J gene is TRBJ1-1, the V gene TRBV20-1; 10 nucleotides match TRBD1. The DNA of the CDR3 is TGCAGTGCTAGTACGCGACAGGGGGCTTTAAACACTGAAGCTTTCTTT. Residues: CSASTRQGALNTEAFF.